Listed here are 30 T cell receptor beta chains from one sample, sequenced in a study of blood T cell repertoires in COVID-19 (dated by TCRdb to 2019 to 2021). Library method: the immunoSEQ multiplex PCR assay. In its TCRdb copy, this immuneACCESS table keeps in-frame sequences only and misses some clones. Where compared with another copy, unresolved V genes explain less than half of these, and the others have no known cause. The table for this sample lists roughly 200,000 clones; roughly 88% of them were counted only once. The ten largest make up 6.5% to 8.5% of the sample. Sequences were obtained from peripheral blood. These receptors all come from a woman between 40 and 55 years old with COVID-19, enrolled during active disease.

This clone was recorded a few times. The CDR3 sequence is CATSDPQRQLNQPQHF. The CDR3 DNA reads as TGTGCCACCAGTGATCCTCAACGACAGCTCAATCAGCCCCAGCATTTT. The genes are TRBV24-1 and TRBJ1-5, with a possible D match to TRBD1 (5 bases). This CDR3 spans 16 amino acids. V was clipped by 3 bases and J by 3 bases, with 14 bases between them. Germline V gene lookup returns CDR1 KGHDR and CDR2 SFDVKD.

The chain combines TRBV29-1 with TRBJ2-7; 7 nucleotides match TRBD2. The CDR3 runs to 15 residues. CDR1 SQVTM and CDR2 ANQGSEA come from the germline V gene. Trimming cost V 7 bases and J 4 bases; bases outside gene matches: 16. The CDR3 is CSAARPGLNPYEQYF. For the CDR3, the DNA is TGCAGCGCTGCCCGGCCGGGACTAAACCCTTACGAGCAGTACTTC.

This clone was recorded once. The gene calls are TRBV5-4 and TRBJ1-4, with D unresolved. The CDR3 consists of 14 residues. The germline gives CDR1 SGHNT, CDR2 YYREEE (reference sequence). Between the trimmed V and J ends, which lost 4 bases and 3 bases, there was a span of 10 bases. CDR3 in amino acids: CASSTARANEKLFF. The CDR3, as DNA: TGTGCCAGCAGCACCGCCCGCGCTAATGAAAAACTGTTTTTT.

This clone was seen only once. The chain uses TRBV19 and TRBJ1-1, with D possibly TRBD1 on 6 matching bases. V dropped 8 bases and J dropped 11 bases, with 18 bases sitting between them. Looked up from germline, CDR1 is LNHDA and CDR2 is SQIVND (reference sequence). CDR3 length: 12 residues. CDR3 coding DNA: TGTGCCAGTCGTTCGGTGGGGGCTTGGGCTTTCTTT. It is translated as CASRSVGAWAFF. The variable domain in full, completed from reference TRBV19 and TRBJ1-1, reads DGGITQSPKYLFRKEGQNVTLSCEQNLNHDAMYWYRQDPGQGLRLIYYSQIVNDFQKGDIAEGYSVSREKKESFPLTVTSAQKNPTAFYLCASRSVGAWAFFGQGTRLTVV.

CDR3: CASSQQGPGELFF. The CDR3 coding sequence is TGTGCCAGCAGCCAACAGGGGCCCGGGGAGCTGTTTTTT. J is TRBJ2-2 and V is TRBV11-3; 7 nucleotides agree with TRBD1. Germline V gene lookup returns CDR1 SGHNT and CDR2 YENEEA. V lost 5 bases, J lost 6 bases, and 3 bases stayed unmatched. The CDR3 spans 13 residues.

V usage is TRBV2 and J usage is TRBJ2-3, with TRBD2 matching 7 bases. The CDR3 totals 14 residues. V was clipped by 10 bases and J by 3 bases; unmatched bases: 10. CDR1 and CDR2 from the germline V gene are SNHLY and FYNNEI. The CDR3 here is CATTPGTITDTQYF. For the CDR3, the DNA is TGTGCCACTACGCCAGGGACTATTACAGATACGCAGTATTTT.

This clone appeared once. The CDR3 bases are TGTGCCAGCAGCGCAGGGGTGAGGGAGCTGTTTTTT. Translated: CASSAGVRELFF. J is TRBJ2-2 and V is TRBV9, with TRBD1 as a possible D gene (6 bases). CDR3 size: 12 residues. The V gene lost 3 bases and the J gene lost 9 bases, with 9 bases spanning the gap. Germline assignment: CDR1 SGDLS and CDR2 YYNGEE. Looking up the rest from reference TRBV9 and TRBJ2-2 gives the full variable domain: DSGVTQTPKHLITATGQRVTLRCSPRSGDLSVYWYQQSLDQGLQFLIQYYNGEERAKGNILERFSAQQFPDLHSELNLSSLELGDSALYFCASSAGVRELFFGEGSRLTVL.

This sequence joins TRBV7-9 and TRBJ2-7; 9 nucleotides line up with TRBD1. The CDR3 length is 14 residues. Trimming at V came to 6 bases and at J to 4 bases, leaving 7 bases not matched to a gene. Germline lookup yields CDR1 SEHNR and CDR2 FQNEAQ (reference sequence). This CDR3 reads CASSHRDRVYEQYF. DNA of the CDR3: TGTGCCAGCAGTCACCGGGACAGGGTATACGAGCAGTACTTC.

This clone was seen just once. This chain joins TRBV29-1 and TRBJ1-2, with D uncertain. Trimming stripped 3 bases from V and 7 bases from J, with 12 bases between. The V gene's germline CDR1 is SQVTM and CDR2 ANQGSEA. The CDR3 totals 12 residues. As DNA, the CDR3 is TGCAGCGTTGACCCCGCAGGTTCTGGCTACACCTTC. Translating gives CSVDPAGSGYTF.

V is TRBV6-1 and J is TRBJ1-2; maybe TRBD1 (6 bases). The V gene's germline CDR1 is MNHNS and CDR2 SASEGT. V lost 1 base and J lost 8, with 23 bases in between. The CDR3 runs to 17 residues. The CDR3 DNA reads TGTGCCAGCAGTGAAGGGACAGCCCCTAACCCTACAGGGGGCTACACCTTC. Its protein is CASSEGTAPNPTGGYTF.

This chain uses TRBV5-5 with TRBJ2-7, with 10 nucleotides matching TRBD2. Germline CDR1 reads SGHKS; CDR2 reads YYEKEE (reference sequence). V was clipped by 5 bases and J by 4 bases; unmatched bases: 12. CDR3 length equals 16 residues. Here the CDR3 DNA reads TGTGCCAGCAGGTTCAACCCTAGCGGGAGTGAATACGAGCAGTACTTC. The encoded protein is CASRFNPSGSEYEQYF.

This chain uses TRBV24-1 with TRBJ1-3, with unresolved D. This CDR3 spans 15 amino acids. Germline-derived CDR1 and CDR2 are KGHDR and SFDVKD. V gave up 4 bases and J gave up 0 bases, with 9 bases separating them. The CDR3 nucleotides read TGTGCCACCAGTGACCCCGTCCGCTCTGGAAACACCATATATTTT. Translation: CATSDPVRSGNTIYF.

The chain is built from TRBV2 and TRBJ1-5, with 10 bases identical to TRBD1. The length of the CDR3 is 14 residues. The germline V gene has CDR1 SNHLY and CDR2 FYNNEI. After removal of 10 bases from V and 8 bases from J, the junction contained 11 bases not matched to a gene. CDR3 sequence reads: CATRQGAFKEPQHF. The CDR3 DNA is TGTGCCACCAGACAGGGGGCATTTAAGGAGCCCCAGCATTTT.

The table lists this clone with a count of one. V and J are TRBV2 and TRBJ1-6; D remains ambiguous. Deletions cut 4 bases from V and 0 bases from J, with 16 bases between. CDR1 and CDR2 from the germline V gene are SNHLY and FYNNEI. The CDR3 runs to 18 residues. The chain's CDR3 is CASSVSFAPSSYNSPLHF. The DNA of the CDR3 is TGTGCCAGCAGTGTATCATTCGCTCCGAGCTCCTATAATTCACCCCTCCACTTT.

The chain combines TRBV2 with TRBJ1-5; D gene unclear. This CDR3 region has 14 residues. Trimming took off 6 bases at V and 2 bases at J, with 11 bases between the two ends. The germline CDR1 and CDR2 sequences are SNHLY and FYNNEI. The CDR3 reads CASREEFGNQPQHF. Written as DNA, the CDR3 is TGTGCCAGCAGGGAGGAGTTTGGCAATCAGCCCCAGCATTTT. Complete variable domain (other parts from reference TRBV2 and TRBJ1-5): EPEVTQTPSHQVTQMGQEVILRCVPISNHLYFYWYRQILGQKVEFLVSFYNNEISEKSEIFDDQFSVERPDGSNFTLKIRSTKLEDSAMYFCASREEFGNQPQHFGDGTRLSIL.

The chain recombines TRBV18 with TRBJ1-5, with D maybe TRBD1 (6 bases). The CDR3 has 15 residues. V was shortened by 4 bases and J by 4 bases, with 14 bases between the two germline ends. The germline gives CDR1 KGHSH, CDR2 LQKENI. The CDR3 bases are TGTGCCAGCTCACAGAGTCCAGGGGCAAATCAGCCCCAGCATTTT. It specifies CASSQSPGANQPQHF.

The chain is built from TRBV19 and TRBJ2-5; D is perhaps TRBD2 (6 bases). The length of the CDR3 is 12 residues. Germline V gene lookup returns CDR1 LNHDA and CDR2 SQIVND (reference sequence). V lost 8 bases and J lost 9, with 16 bases in between. CDR3 sequence reads: CASGDLAVAQYF. CDR3 DNA: TGTGCCAGTGGGGACTTGGCAGTGGCCCAGTACTTC.

The gene calls are TRBV3-1 (or the pseudogene TRBV3-2) and TRBJ2-2; D is unclear. V was trimmed by 2 bases and J by 4 bases, leaving 8 bases between them. CDR1 and CDR2 (germline): LGHDT, YNNKEL (reference sequence). This CDR3 region has 14 residues. DNA for the CDR3: TGTGCCAGCAGCCAACGGTCTCTCACCGGGGAGCTGTTTTTT. It encodes CASSQRSLTGELFF.

This chain links TRBV28 with TRBJ2-1, with D perhaps TRBD2 (5 bases). Germline assignment: CDR1 MDHEN and CDR2 SYDVKM. V lost 10 bases and J 6 bases, leaving 13 bases between the germline ends. This CDR3 has 12 residues. The CDR3 region is CATTYRGNEQFF. CDR3 DNA sequence: TGTGCCACCACTTACCGGGGCAATGAGCAGTTCTTC.

This chain uses TRBV21-1 with TRBJ1-6; no check of the table's D call, TRBD1, against the DNA was made. TRBV21-1 is a pseudogene. The CDR3 runs 17 residues. This CDR3 is CASSKVQGPGIGSPLHF. CDR3 sequence (DNA): TGTGCCAGCAGCAAGGTACAGGGCCCGGGTATTGGTTCACCCCTCCACTTT.

V usage is TRBV7-6 and J usage is TRBJ2-7, with 9 bases aligning to TRBD2. This CDR3 is 15 amino acids long. V lost 8 bases and J lost 4; bases outside the gene matches: 12. The germline V gene encodes CDR1 SGHVS and CDR2 FNYEAQ. This CDR3 is CASRLEVAGAYEQYF. In nucleotides, the CDR3 is TGTGCCAGCCGTTTGGAAGTAGCGGGAGCTTACGAGCAGTACTTC.

This clone was detected only a few times. This chain links TRBV28 with TRBJ2-1, with 10 bases fitting TRBD2. The CDR3 extends over 16 amino acids. V shed 2 bases, J shed 0 bases, and the junction held 1 base outside the gene matches. CDR1 is MDHEN and CDR2 is SYDVKM in the germline V gene. The CDR3 here is CASSLPSGSSYNEQFF. CDR3 nucleotides: TGTGCCAGCAGTTTACCTAGCGGGAGCTCCTACAATGAGCAGTTCTTC.

The CDR3 loop reads CASSRELFF. The CDR3 region has the DNA TGTGCCAGCAGTCGGGAACTGTTTTTT. The chain employs TRBV27 and TRBJ1-4; D is unclear. V was pared by 5 bases and J by 12 bases, with 4 bases between. The CDR3 consists of 9 residues. The germline gives CDR1 MNHEY, CDR2 SMNVEV (reference sequence).

This clone was picked up one time. The chain links TRBV18 to TRBJ2-5, with 7 bases identical to TRBD2. The ends lost 2 bases at V and 5 bases at J; junction bases unmatched: 8. Germline CDR1 and CDR2: KGHSH and LQKENI. CDR3 size: 15 residues. CDR3 nucleotides: TGTGCCAGCTCACCAGAGCCCTCCGGGGGGGAGACCCAGTACTTC. This sequence encodes CASSPEPSGGETQYF. Filled out from reference TRBV18 and TRBJ2-5, the complete variable domain reads NAGVMQNPRHLVRRRGQEARLRCSPMKGHSHVYWYRQLPEEGLKFMVYLQKENIIDESGMPKERFSAEFPKEGPSILRIQQVVRGDSAAYFCASSPEPSGGETQYFGPGTRLLVL.

This chain uses TRBV28 with TRBJ2-5, with 10 bases matching TRBD2. V lost 8 bases to trimming and J lost 3 bases; unmatched junction nucleotides: 3. CDR3 length: 13 amino acids. Germline lookup yields CDR1 MDHEN and CDR2 SYDVKM. CDR3 region: CASCSGREETQYF. CDR3 nucleotide sequence: TGTGCCAGCTGCAGCGGGAGGGAAGAGACCCAGTACTTC. The entire variable domain, with the rest obtained from reference TRBV28 and TRBJ2-5, is as follows: DVKVTQSSRYLVKRTGEKVFLECVQDMDHENMFWYRQDPGLGLRLIYFSYDVKMKEKGDIPEGYSVSREKKERFSLILESASTNQTSMYLCASCSGREETQYFGPGTRLLVL.

The chain recombines TRBV27 with TRBJ1-1; TRBD1 might be the D (6 bases). V shed 5 bases and J shed 8 bases, with 18 bases lying between them. Germline V gene data show CDR1 as MNHEY and CDR2 as SMNVEV (reference sequence). This CDR3 has 14 amino acids. The CDR3 reads CASSLPGHTTEAFF. CDR3 nucleotides: TGTGCCAGCAGTCTTCCGGGACATACCACCGAAGCTTTCTTT.

This clone was recorded only once. CDR3 sequence (DNA): TGTGCCAGCAGTTACGGTAGGGCTAGAGGGCGCAATGAGCAGTTCTTC. This translates into CASSYGRARGRNEQFF. V gene TRBV6-8 combines with J gene TRBJ2-1; tentatively, D is TRBD2 (5 bases). V lost 2 bases and J 6 bases, leaving 17 bases between the germline ends. CDR1 is MNHGY and CDR2 is SAAAGT in the germline V gene. This CDR3 comprises 16 residues.

J is TRBJ2-1 and V is TRBV4-1; perhaps TRBD2 as D (6 bases). This CDR3 comprises 15 residues. The ends were cut back, 1 base at V and 5 bases at J, with 12 bases in the middle. The germline gives CDR1 MGHRA, CDR2 YSYEKL. CDR3 sequence: CASSQVGGIHNEQFF. The CDR3 DNA sequence: TGCGCCAGCAGCCAAGTGGGGGGAATCCACAATGAGCAGTTCTTC.

The V and J genes are TRBV10-3 and TRBJ2-1, with D perhaps TRBD2 (5 bases). Trimming removed 7 bases from V and 7 bases from J, with 26 bases in between. This CDR3 is built from 17 residues. CDR1 is ENHRY, CDR2 SYGVKD, per germline. This chain's CDR3 is CAITSVPGDQTGNEQFF. CDR3 sequence (DNA): TGTGCCATCACATCGGTTCCGGGTGACCAGACGGGGAATGAGCAGTTCTTC.

CDR3 loop: CASSEAGGGNQPQHF. DNA for the CDR3: TGCGCCAGCAGTGAGGCAGGGGGCGGCAATCAGCCCCAGCATTTT. The chain combines TRBV10-2 with TRBJ1-5; 8 nucleotides agree with TRBD1. The germline gives CDR1 WSHSY, CDR2 SAAADI. The CDR3 runs 15 residues. The V and J ends lost 2 bases and 2 bases, in that order; junction bases with no gene match: 2.